This TCR beta chain was recorded in a study of tissue T cells after allogeneic stem cell transplantation. Study-wide findings and caveats: Alloreactivity or antigen specificity of tissue TCRs was not determined; some clones might be host cells.

On this clone: Its antigen remains unidentified. Genes and germline are mouse. The read ends 1 residue early relative to the CDR3; the germline J gene fills the gap.

The ends lost 0 bases at V and 3 bases at J; junction bases unmatched: 1. Germline V gene lookup returns CDR1 GKSSPN and CDR2 SITVG. The CDR3 runs 14 residues. Repertoires were generated with immunoSEQ multiplex PCR, while TCRdb's copy carries only in-frame clones and drops some. The data hold 4,500 to 5,500 clones, with roughly 32% observed a single time. This sample's time point: mouse harvest day 14 after allogeneic transplant. The graft held 10^6 splenic CD5+ T cells and 10^7 T-cell-depleted bone marrow cells. B6 (H2b) cells into BALB/c (H2d) mice; tissues taken at day 7 or 14. The receptor was isolated from a female BALB/c mouse given C57BL/6 T cells with graft-versus-host disease after an allogeneic hematopoietic cell transplant. Sequencing was performed on skin. The chain recombines TRBV31 with TRBJ2-1; 8 nucleotides agree with TRBD2. This CDR3 reads CAWSLTGGYAEQFF. Partial CDR3 DNA: TGTGCCTGGAGTCTCACTGGGGGCTATGCTGAGCAGTTC.